This T cell receptor beta chain was captured by sequencing in a study of T-cell memory formation after mild COVID-19 (dated by TCRdb to the early 2020s). The study in broad terms: TCR sequence clusters from the two donors were found to be largely donor specific. In two donors, T-cell clones that expanded and contracted after mild COVID-19 were followed by sequencing TCRalpha and TCRbeta repertoires longitudinally. Two young, previously healthy adult volunteers, one female and one male, were included in the cohort.

Sequencing instrument: Illumina NovaSeq 6000. cDNA libraries for TCRalpha and TCRbeta were prepared by 5'RACE using constant-segment primers, with sample barcodes and unique molecular identifiers added. Trizol reagent was used to extract RNA from every sample. Amplification of the libraries took two PCR steps, and the second step added a second sample barcode plus Illumina TruSeq adapters. Libraries were sequenced on an Illumina NovaSeq with 2 x 150 bp paired-end reads. In the original analysis: Demultiplexing of reads and collapsing into UMI-guided consensus sequences were performed with migec v1.2.7. Using mixcr v2.1.11, UMI consensuses were aligned to TRA and TRB V and J templates and then assembled into clonotypes. A clonotype was counted as expanded or contracted only when both edgeR and NoisET called the clonotype significant, with the noise models trained on biological replicates. For edgeR calls, a false discovery rate-adjusted p below 0.01 and a log2 fold-change threshold of 1 were applied. PCA with hierarchical clustering of max-normalized trajectories of the 1000 most abundant clonotypes was used as exploratory dynamics analysis. The CD4 or CD8 phenotype of responding clones was assigned using the separately sequenced CD4+ and CD8+ repertoires. TCRdb reworked the public reads: Q25 trimming with fastp, MiXCR clone assembly, productive beta chains retained. Entries that share a CDR3 protein sequence are merged under the most common genes and DNA. TCRdb assigned the V and J calls; the authors' analysis was not used. This sample comprises 40,000 to 45,000 distinct CDR3 sequences, less than 9.5% of them detected only once. About 11% of the sample rests with the top ten.

Results and caveats for the whole study, not just this receptor: Contracting CD4+ clones turned up mainly in the CM and EM memory subsets, whereas EMRA was where CD8+ clones were enriched. The second-wave clones that peaked on day 37 were not confirmed to be SARS-CoV-2 specific. Only a couple of mild cases were covered in the study, and larger cohorts including severe cases with pre-infection samples were considered necessary. From day 15 to 85, contracting clones showed balanced CD4/CD8 phenotypes, whereas a second wave of clones that expanded from day 15 to 37 leaned towards CD4+. The detection of some responding clones in pre-infection memory suggests that pre-existing cross-reactive memory T cells joined the SARS-CoV-2 response.

PBMCs were isolated by Ficoll-Paque density gradient centrifugation. On this clonotype: What antigen it recognizes has not been identified. Base qualities are missing; no much larger clone stands one base away.

The CDR3 spans 15 residues, from the cysteine through the phenylalanine. Left in the record is the CDR3 DNA by itself, 45 bases read in frame from the first base. V is pared back by 0 bases and J by 3 bases, with 8 bases lying between the germline termini. This clonotype originated in an adult woman who had mild COVID-19 (a few samples of this study predate the infection). The sample titles of this study are shuffled in the database, so cell type and time point are left out; the donor was told from shared clones. Sample: PBMCs or a T cell subset sorted from them (not recorded which). The chain was built from TRBV23-1 and TRBJ2-2, with a tentative D gene TRBD2 over 5 matching bases. TRBV23-1 carries the ORF label, with uncertain function. The DNA reads as follows: TGCGCCAGCAGTCAATCTTCCGGGGACACCGGGGAGCTGTTTTTT. This encodes CASSQSSGDTGELFF.